A selection of T cell receptor beta chains follows, all from one sample in a study of control samples from healthy donors and cancer patients. Repertoires were generated with immunoSEQ multiplex PCR, while TCRdb's copy carries only in-frame clones and drops some. The repertoire includes approximately 120,000 clones, about 92% of them detected once, and about 0.6% sits in the top ten. Sequencing used PBMCs. These receptors were taken from a man of 80 years or more with head and neck cancer. CDR3s include the opening cysteine and the closing phenylalanine or tryptophan. A D gene is named only where the DNA matches it firmly. Expanded clones are given a class, and other clones once, few, many or no size at all.

V	J	size	D	CDR3	DNA
TRBV19	TRBJ2-2	.	.	CASSVQGSGELFF	TGTGCCAGTAGTGTACAGGGCTCCGGGGAGCTGTTTTTT
TRBV27	TRBJ1-1	.	.	CASSHLFVGVMNTEAFF	TGTGCCAGCAGTCACCTCTTCGTTGGGGTGATGAACACTGAAGCTTTCTTT
TRBV6-5	TRBJ2-3	.	TRBD2	CASVSGRTSTDTQYF	TGTGCCAGTGTCAGCGGGAGGACTAGCACAGATACGCAGTATTTT
TRBV9	TRBJ2-1	once	.	CASSVLRQSSYNEQFF	TGTGCCAGCAGCGTATTGAGACAGAGCTCCTACAATGAGCAGTTCTTC
TRBV11-2	TRBJ1-4	.	.	CASSLWGGREKLFF	TGTGCCAGCAGCTTATGGGGGGGGCGGGAAAAACTGTTTTTT
TRBV6-6	TRBJ2-7	.	.	CASSRPRDIFYEQYF	TGTGCCAGCTCTCGTCCCCGGGACATATTCTACGAGCAGTACTTC
TRBV2	TRBJ2-2	.	.	CATADYDTGELFF	TGTGCCACCGCCGACTACGACACCGGGGAGCTGTTTTTT
TRBV18	TRBJ2-5	.	.	CASSPQGSQETQYF	TGTGCCAGCTCACCACAGGGATCCCAAGAGACCCAGTACTTC
TRBV6-5	TRBJ2-3	once	.	CASSPLGGADTQYF	TGTGCCAGCAGCCCCCTGGGGGGAGCAGATACGCAGTATTTT
TRBV25-1	TRBJ2-3	.	TRBD1	CASNNLWGQSSTDTQYF	TGTGCCAGCAATAACCTTTGGGGACAGTCTAGCACAGATACGCAGTATTTT
TRBV6-1	TRBJ1-2	.	TRBD1	CASSDDRVSGGYTF	TGTGCCAGCAGTGACGACAGGGTGAGCGGCGGCTACACCTTC
TRBV4-1	TRBJ1-1	few	.	CASSPTQGYTEAFF	TGCGCCAGCAGCCCCACCCAGGGGTACACTGAAGCTTTCTTT
TRBV18	TRBJ1-5	.	TRBD1	CASSIGTGRNQPQHF	TGTGCCAGCTCCATAGGGACAGGGAGGAATCAGCCCCAGCATTTT
TRBV6-5	TRBJ1-1	.	.	CASSPPVGTEAFF	TGTGCCAGCAGCCCCCCCGTGGGGACTGAAGCTTTCTTT
TRBV5-1	TRBJ2-7	.	TRBD1	CASSAGTAEYEQYF	TGCGCCAGCAGCGCCGGGACAGCGGAGTACGAGCAGTACTTC
TRBV6-2/TRBV6-3	TRBJ2-3	few	TRBD2	CASSLSGRGTDTQYF	TGTGCCAGCAGCCTCAGCGGGAGGGGCACAGATACGCAGTATTTT
TRBV19	TRBJ2-7	.	.	CASSIDRTYEQYF	TGTGCCAGTAGTATAGACAGGACCTACGAGCAGTACTTC
TRBV6-1	TRBJ1-2	.	TRBD1	CASSEAGTGAYGYTF	TGTGCCAGCAGTGAGGCCGGGACAGGGGCCTATGGCTACACCTTC
TRBV2	TRBJ2-5	once	.	CASGHYQETQYF	TGTGCCAGCGGACACTACCAAGAGACCCAGTACTTC
TRBV5-4	TRBJ2-7	.	TRBD1	CASSSQGQGYEQYF	TGTGCCAGCAGCTCCCAGGGACAGGGCTACGAGCAGTACTTC
TRBV6-5	TRBJ2-7	.	TRBD1	CASSYRGQGSHEQYF	TGTGCCAGCAGTTACAGGGGACAGGGGTCCCACGAGCAGTACTTC
TRBV9	TRBJ1-2	.	.	CASSPQDPSYGYTF	TGTGCCAGCAGCCCGCAGGATCCATCCTATGGCTACACCTTC
TRBV7-2	TRBJ2-2	.	TRBD2	CASSLGSLREGPKTGELFF	TGTGCCAGCAGCTTAGGTTCTCTGCGGGAGGGCCCAAAAACCGGGGAGCTGTTTTTT
TRBV5-4	TRBJ2-7	.	TRBD2	CASEDRAGGRGYEQYF	TGTGCCAGCGAGGATCGAGCGGGAGGTCGTGGGTACGAGCAGTACTTC
TRBV3-1/TRBV3-2	TRBJ1-2	.	.	CASSHAGGGGPRNGYTF	TGTGCCAGCAGCCACGCCGGGGGTGGGGGCCCCAGGAATGGCTACACCTTC
TRBV7-2	TRBJ2-7	.	.	CASSTGTLYEQYF	TGTGCCAGCAGTACCGGGACCCTCTACGAGCAGTACTTC
TRBV5-1	TRBJ1-1	.	.	CASSGPSGTEAFF	TGCGCCAGCAGCGGACCCTCGGGGACTGAAGCTTTCTTT
TRBV7-8	TRBJ2-7	.	TRBD1	CASSLETGYSYEQYF	TGTGCCAGCAGCTTAGAGACAGGGTATTCCTACGAGCAGTACTTC
TRBV29-1	TRBJ1-1	.	TRBD1	CSAEHRGRSEAFF	TGCAGCGCAGAACACAGGGGGCGTTCTGAAGCTTTCTTT
TRBV9	TRBJ1-1	.	TRBD1	CASSVGFRTGTEAFF	TGTGCCAGCAGCGTAGGTTTTAGGACAGGCACTGAAGCTTTCTTT
TRBV11-2	TRBJ2-3	once	.	CASSYTDTQYF	TGTGCCAGCAGCTACACAGATACGCAGTATTTT
TRBV9	TRBJ2-1	.	TRBD2	CASSVAGGPGEQFF	TGTGCCAGCAGCGTAGCGGGGGGGCCAGGGGAGCAGTTCTTC
TRBV5-6	TRBJ1-4	.	.	CASSFSAFNEKLFF	TGTGCCAGCAGCTTTTCAGCCTTTAATGAAAAACTGTTTTTT
TRBV28	TRBJ1-2	.	.	CATTKNPGLGYGYTF	TGTGCCACCACTAAAAACCCAGGGTTAGGCTATGGCTACACCTTC
TRBV12-3/TRBV12-4	TRBJ2-5	.	.	CASRPGGETQYF	TGTGCCAGCAGACCTGGGGGGGAGACCCAGTACTTC
TRBV11-3	TRBJ1-1	few	.	CASSLGPATEAFF	TGTGCCAGCAGCCTCGGACCGGCCACTGAAGCTTTCTTT
TRBV27	TRBJ2-7	.	.	CASSPREPSGIYEQYF	TGTGCCAGCAGTCCTCGCGAGCCCAGCGGAATCTACGAGCAGTACTTC
TRBV6-5	TRBJ2-7	once	.	CASSYLGDYEQYF	TGTGCCAGCAGTTACCTGGGGGATTACGAGCAGTACTTC
TRBV6-2/TRBV6-3	TRBJ1-2	.	.	CASSYTTVDYTF	TGTGCCAGCAGTTATACCACAGTGGACTACACCTTC
TRBV27	TRBJ2-1	.	TRBD2	CASSLLSGKFNEQFF	TGTGCCAGCAGTTTGTTAAGCGGGAAATTCAATGAGCAGTTCTTC
TRBV19	TRBJ2-1	few	TRBD2	CASALGGSYNEQFF	TGTGCCAGTGCTCTCGGCGGGAGCTACAATGAGCAGTTCTTC
TRBV11-2	TRBJ2-7	.	.	CASSHYEQYF	TGTGCCAGCAGCCACTACGAGCAGTACTTC
TRBV5-8	TRBJ2-3	.	.	CASESGKRSDTQYF	TGTGCCAGCGAATCGGGGAAAAGATCAGATACGCAGTATTTT
TRBV9	TRBJ2-7	.	TRBD1	CASSVGTGTYEQYF	TGTGCCAGCAGCGTAGGGACAGGGACCTACGAGCAGTACTTC
TRBV7-9	TRBJ1-2	.	TRBD1	CASSFGDSAGYTF	TGTGCCAGCAGCTTTGGGGACAGTGCTGGCTACACCTTC